This TCR beta chain comes out of a study of T-cell reconstitution after alpha-beta-depleted transplantation in children. Preparing the TCRbeta library involved the use of unique molecular identifiers. Via MiXCR, TCRdb re-called the PCR reads, giving one row per CDR3 protein. The repertoire consists of 700,000 to 850,000 distinct CDR3 sequences, with 15% to 20% occurring once and the leading ten covering roughly 5%. Trimming cost V 5 bases and J 2 bases, with 11 bases left between them. Germline V gene lookup returns CDR1 SGHRS and CDR2 YFSETQ. The CDR3 sequence is 13 residues long. Study observations and caveats: Hyperexpanded clones declined; after one year, newly produced T cells mostly supplied diversity. Surviving recipient T cells and thymic progenitors accounted for the high day-60 TCRbeta diversity observed in some patients.

This clonotype has a handful of counts. The antigen is not known. V gene TRBV5-1 combines with J gene TRBJ2-7; perhaps TRBD1 as D (6 bases). The sample consisted of PBMCs, mostly from graft donor cells, taken 360 days after TCRalphabeta/CD19-depleted stem cell transplant. This TCR derives from a male patient aged 10 to 17 who had a stem cell transplant for acute lymphoblastic leukemia, so the T cells may come from the graft donor. This CDR3 is CASREGGTYEQYF. The CDR3 DNA sequence: TGCGCCAGCAGAGAAGGGGGTACCTACGAGCAGTACTTC.